This T cell receptor beta chain was sequenced during a study of beta chain features in type 1 diabetes. For the study at large: Across the samples, roughly 98,000,000 sorted cells were examined in total. Study-wide results and limits: A potential PCR bias toward shorter templates would be equal in patient and control samples.

This clone has a handful of counts. Antigen: not known. The study reverse transcribed the entire isolated RNA, so it sequenced expressed TCRB transcripts. Repertoires were generated with immunoSEQ multiplex PCR, while TCRdb's copy carries only in-frame clones and drops some. This table holds about 230,000 clones, 9.6% found once. The germline V gene has CDR1 SGHNT and CDR2 YYREEE (reference sequence). V gave up 2 bases and J gave up 7 bases; unmatched junction bases: 6. The CDR3 has 15 residues. One heparinised draw, averaging roughly 100 mL, was taken per donor. This chain connects TRBV5-4 to TRBJ2-1; 10 bases are shared with TRBD1. Sequenced: naive CD4+ T cells from blood. The clonotype comes from a woman younger than 35 in good health. As DNA, the CDR3 is TGTGCCAGCAGCTTCCCCGGGACAGGGGTAAATGAGCAGTTCTTC. Amino acid sequence: CASSFPGTGVNEQFF.